The clone carrying this T cell receptor beta chain was seen only once. These data are taken from a study of cytomegalovirus exposure and HLA in healthy donors. Trimming took 5 bases from V and 2 from J; bases not matched to a gene: 5. CDR1 is MNHEY, CDR2 SMNVEV, per germline (reference sequence). The CDR3 spans 17 residues. Researchers ran the PCR with 60 Vbeta and 13 Jbeta primers. Profiled with immunoSEQ multiplex PCR; TCRdb holds only in-frame clones, not every one. Among 80,000 to 95,000 clones listed, over 65% were seen once. The rearrangement joins TRBV27 to TRBJ2-6, with 11 bases identical to TRBD1. Input material: PBMCs. The TCR comes from a woman younger than 30 in good health and CMV-seropositive. The CDR3 loop reads CASSRDRGAPGANVLTF. In DNA form, the CDR3 reads TGTGCCAGCAGTAGGGACAGGGGGGCACCTGGGGCCAACGTCCTGACTTTC.